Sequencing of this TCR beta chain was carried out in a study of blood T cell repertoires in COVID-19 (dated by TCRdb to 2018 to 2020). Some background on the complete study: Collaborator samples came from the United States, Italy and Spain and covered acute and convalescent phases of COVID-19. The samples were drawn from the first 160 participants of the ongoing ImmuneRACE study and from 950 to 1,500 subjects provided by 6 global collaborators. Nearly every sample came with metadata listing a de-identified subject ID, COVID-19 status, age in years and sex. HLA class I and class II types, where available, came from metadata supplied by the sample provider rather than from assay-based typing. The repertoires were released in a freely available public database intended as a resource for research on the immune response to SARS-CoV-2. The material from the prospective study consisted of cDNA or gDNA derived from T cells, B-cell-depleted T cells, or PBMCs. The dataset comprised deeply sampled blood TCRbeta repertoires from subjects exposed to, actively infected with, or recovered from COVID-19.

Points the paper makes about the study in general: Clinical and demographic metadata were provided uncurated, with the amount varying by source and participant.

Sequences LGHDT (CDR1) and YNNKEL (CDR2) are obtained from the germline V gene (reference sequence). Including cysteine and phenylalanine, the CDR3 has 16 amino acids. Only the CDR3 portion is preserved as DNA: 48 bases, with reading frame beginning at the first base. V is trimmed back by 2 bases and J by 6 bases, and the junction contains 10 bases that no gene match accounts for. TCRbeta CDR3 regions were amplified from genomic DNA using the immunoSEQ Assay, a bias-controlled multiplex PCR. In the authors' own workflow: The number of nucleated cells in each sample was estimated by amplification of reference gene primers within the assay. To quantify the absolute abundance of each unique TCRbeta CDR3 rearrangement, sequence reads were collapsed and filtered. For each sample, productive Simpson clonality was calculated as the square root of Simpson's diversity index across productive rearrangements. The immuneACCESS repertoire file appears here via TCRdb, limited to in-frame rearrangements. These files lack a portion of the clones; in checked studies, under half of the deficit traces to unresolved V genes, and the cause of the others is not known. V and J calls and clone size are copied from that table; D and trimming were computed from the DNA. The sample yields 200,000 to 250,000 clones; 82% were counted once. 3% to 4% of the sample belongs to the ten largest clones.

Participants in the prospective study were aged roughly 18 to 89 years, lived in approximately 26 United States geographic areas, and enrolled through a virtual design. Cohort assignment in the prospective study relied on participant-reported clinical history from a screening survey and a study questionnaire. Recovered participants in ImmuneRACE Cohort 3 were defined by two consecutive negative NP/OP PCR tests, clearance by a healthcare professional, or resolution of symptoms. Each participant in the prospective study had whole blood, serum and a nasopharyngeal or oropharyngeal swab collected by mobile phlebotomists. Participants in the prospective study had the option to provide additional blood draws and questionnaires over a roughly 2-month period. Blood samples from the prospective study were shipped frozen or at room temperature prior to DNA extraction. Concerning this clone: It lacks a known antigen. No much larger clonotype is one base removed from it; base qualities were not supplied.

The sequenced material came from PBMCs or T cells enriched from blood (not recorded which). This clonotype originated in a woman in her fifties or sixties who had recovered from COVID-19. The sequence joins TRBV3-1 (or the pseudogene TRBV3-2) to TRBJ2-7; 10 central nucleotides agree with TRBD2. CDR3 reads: CASSQSDPGLAFEQYF. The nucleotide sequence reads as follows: TGTGCCAGCAGCCAATCGGACCCGGGACTAGCGTTCGAGCAGTACTTC.